The TCR beta chain described here comes from a study of shared clonotypes between healthy human individuals. Whole-study results and caveats: When compared with the clonotypes that were shared by all four sorted-subset donors, the non-shared clonotypes turned out to have lower generation probabilities.

Germline lookup yields CDR1 SGHTA and CDR2 FQGTGA. J lost 2 bases, V lost 5 bases, and 10 bases had no gene match. The CDR3 has 18 amino acids. Regarding this clone: Its cognate antigen is unknown.

Here immunoSEQ multiplex PCR was the method, and the copy in TCRdb shows in-frame clones only, minus some. The table lists under 650,000 clones, almost 97% of them singletons. Material for sequencing was naive CD4+ T cells sorted from blood. The subset: CD45RA+ positively selected. This receptor was obtained from a young woman in good health. The genes are TRBV7-3 and TRBJ2-3, with TRBD2 identical over 13 bases. CDR3 bases: TGTGCCAGCAGCCCAGGGGGGACTAGCGGGACAACCACAGATACGCAGTATTTT. It yields the protein CASSPGGTSGTTTDTQYF.